A single sample gave rise to the 27 T cell receptor beta chains below, sequenced in a study of T cells in Graves' hyperthyroidism and ophthalmopathy. RNA transcripts gave rise to amplified TCR beta CDR3 regions. The HTBI primer set was used in a first-round RT-PCR of the TCR CDR3. TCRdb independently ran MiXCR on the multiplex PCR reads; one entry per CDR3 protein. The table shows around 620,000 distinct CDR3 sequences, with around 15% occurring only once. The specimen was blood. These receptors were taken from a woman in her 30s with Graves' hyperthyroidism.

The sample holds many counts of this clonotype. J is TRBJ2-5 and V is TRBV27, with D possibly TRBD1 on 5 matching bases. Trimming took off 4 bases at V and 3 bases at J, with 9 bases between the two ends. There are 13 residues in the CDR3. Germline V gene sequence: CDR1 MNHEY, CDR2 SMNVEV (reference sequence). The CDR3 is CASSYQGKETQYF. The DNA of the CDR3 is TGTGCCAGCAGTTATCAGGGTAAAGAGACCCAGTACTTC.

This clonotype occurred a few times. The CDR3 spells CAISEMTGLDTEAFF. The CDR3 nucleotides are TGTGCCATCAGTGAGATGACAGGTTTGGACACTGAAGCTTTCTTT. V is TRBV10-3 and J is TRBJ1-1; D possibly corresponds to TRBD1 (6 bases). Germline CDR1 is ENHRY and CDR2 is SYGVKD. There are 15 residues in the CDR3. Trimming removed 2 bases at V and 3 bases at J, with 13 bases between.

The chain joins TRBV7-8 to TRBJ2-2; 11 bases align to TRBD2. Germline values: CDR1 SGHVS, CDR2 FQNEAQ. The CDR3 covers 21 residues. The V segment lost 1 base and the J segment 1 base; nucleotides outside the gene matches: 14. The DNA of the CDR3 is TGTGCCAGCAGCTTAGTAGTCGTACTAGCGGGAGATAGGGGGAACACCGGGGAGCTGTTTTTT. Its translation: CASSLVVVLAGDRGNTGELFF.

This clonotype has at least ten counts. The DNA is omitted, as the CDR3 cannot be located on it reliably, and the CDR3 follows TCRdb's listing. The chain employs TRBV28 and TRBJ2-1. The CDR3 is 15 residues long, ends included. CDR1 and CDR2 from the germline V gene are MDHEN and SYDVKM. CDR3 amino acids: CASSSSTLLHNEQFF.

The J gene is TRBJ1-3, the V gene TRBV6-2 or TRBV6-3; D call uncertain. The CDR3 is made up of 15 amino acids. Germline V gene lookup returns CDR1 MNHEY and CDR2 SVGEGT. V was cut by 2 bases and J by 8 bases, with 16 bases left in between. CDR3 in DNA: TGTGCCAGCAGTTACCTCCTACAGCCTGAGGACACCATATATTTT. This gives the protein CASSYLLQPEDTIYF.

V gene TRBV4-3 combines with J gene TRBJ2-7; 14 bases agree with TRBD2. Germline V gene sequence: CDR1 LGHNA, CDR2 YSLEER. After removal of 4 bases from V and 7 bases from J, the junction contained 12 bases not matched to a gene. The CDR3 covers 17 residues. CDR3 amino acids: CASSPRLAGGPSLEQYF. The CDR3 DNA reads TGCGCCAGCAGCCCGAGACTAGCGGGAGGGCCCTCGCTTGAGCAGTACTTC.

In its sample, this clonotype was seen a few times. The chain has TRBV6-1 and TRBJ2-5; D might be TRBD1 (6 bases). This CDR3 comprises 15 residues. CDR1 is MNHNS, CDR2 SASEGT, per germline. Trimming took off 6 bases at V and 2 bases at J, with 16 bases between the two ends. CDR3 region: CASSGIRTAQETQYF. As DNA, the CDR3 is TGTGCCAGCAGCGGGATTCGGACAGCTCAAGAGACCCAGTACTTC.

V is TRBV6-4 and J is TRBJ2-7; either TRBD1 or TRBD2 may fit D (6 bases each). In germline, CDR1 is MRHNA, CDR2 SNTAGT. The germline V and J ends were trimmed by 1 base and 1 base, with 17 bases remaining between them. The CDR3 runs 17 residues. This CDR3 reads CASSDYPWRDKSYEQYF. CDR3 bases: TGTGCCAGCAGTGACTATCCATGGCGGGACAAATCCTACGAGCAGTACTTC.

There are many counts of this clonotype. This chain's CDR3 is CAISSGSYNEQFF. In DNA form, the CDR3 reads TGTGCCATCTCCTCGGGAAGCTACAATGAGCAGTTCTTC. V usage is TRBV7-9 and J usage is TRBJ2-1; D may be TRBD2 (5 bases). Trimming pared 10 bases from V and 3 bases from J, leaving 13 bases between. This CDR3 comprises 13 residues. Per the germline V gene, CDR1 is SEHNR and CDR2 is FQNEAQ (reference sequence).

The chain's CDR3 is CASSLGTGGNYEQYF. The CDR3 DNA is TGTGCCAGCAGCTTGGGGACAGGGGGCAACTACGAGCAGTACTTC. The V gene is TRBV7-2, the J gene TRBJ2-7, with 12 nucleotides matching TRBD1. Trimming cost V 3 bases and J 3 bases; bases outside gene matches: 3. Germline V gene data show CDR1 as SGHTA and CDR2 as FQGNSA. The CDR3 is made up of 15 amino acids.

The gene calls are TRBV28 and TRBJ2-7, with a weak D call TRBD2 (6 bases). The CDR3 totals 16 residues. CDR1 and CDR2 from the germline V gene are MDHEN and SYDVKM. Trimming cost V 3 bases and J 3 bases, with 18 bases left between them. This CDR3 is CASSFPSGGPNYEQYF. Written as DNA, the CDR3 is TGTGCCAGCAGTTTCCCCTCCGGGGGTCCAAACTACGAGCAGTACTTC.

This clonotype was counted many times. The chain uses TRBV4-1 and TRBJ2-7; TRBD2 matches 9 bases. V dropped 1 base and J dropped 2; count of bases not matched to a gene: 6. CDR3 size: 16 residues. CDR1 is MGHRA and CDR2 is YSYEKL in the germline V gene. The CDR3 sequence is CASSQGWSGRTYEQYF. CDR3 DNA: TGCGCCAGCAGCCAAGGCTGGAGCGGGAGGACCTACGAGCAGTACTTC.

The V call is TRBV29-1, the J call TRBJ2-1; 7 bases map to TRBD2. Germline V gene data show CDR1 as SQVTM and CDR2 as ANQGSEA. The CDR3 has 16 amino acids. With V trimmed by 4 bases and J by 0 bases, 9 bases remained unmatched. The CDR3 DNA is TGCAGCGTTGGGGGTTCGCGGGAGAGCTCCTACAATGAGCAGTTCTTC. Its protein product is CSVGGSRESSYNEQFF.

This clonotype was seen a handful of times. The chain recombines TRBV20-1 with TRBJ2-3; no clear D. In germline, CDR1 is DFQATT, CDR2 SNEGSKA (reference sequence). The CDR3 spans 13 residues. Trimming shortened V by 0 bases and J by 0 bases, and 4 bases separated the two germline ends. CDR3 amino acids: CSARDFSTDTQYF. The CDR3 bases are TGCAGTGCTAGAGATTTTAGCACAGATACGCAGTATTTT.

The chain is built from TRBV5-6 and TRBJ2-7; 8 nucleotides align to TRBD2. The V gene end was trimmed by 0 bases and the J gene end by 9 bases; junction bases not matched to a gene: 11. The germline CDR1 and CDR2 sequences are SGHDT and YYEEEE. The CDR3 has 15 residues. CDR3 loop: CASSLAVSGGPWQYF. The CDR3 DNA reads as TGTGCCAGCAGCTTGGCCGTTTCGGGAGGGCCGTGGCAGTACTTC.

This clonotype was seen a few times. The rearrangement uses TRBV20-1 and TRBJ2-3, with 7 bases lining up with TRBD2. The CDR3 runs to 18 residues. V lost 1 base and J lost 3; bases outside the gene matches: 16. The germline V gene has CDR1 DFQATT and CDR2 SNEGSKA (reference sequence). CDR3 sequence reads: CSARGLAVLDGGTDTQYF. The CDR3 DNA follows: TGCAGTGCTAGAGGGCTAGCGGTTCTTGATGGGGGGACAGATACGCAGTATTTT.

This clonotype appeared many times. V usage is TRBV11-2 and J usage is TRBJ2-1; no reliable D call. The germline gives CDR1 SGHAT, CDR2 FQNNGV. The CDR3 extends over 12 amino acids. V lost 2 bases and J lost 8, with 7 bases in between. CDR3 loop: CASSLTTYEQFF. In nucleotides, the CDR3 is TGTGCCAGCAGCTTAACTACGTATGAGCAGTTCTTC.

This clonotype has ten or more counts. The chain employs TRBV3-1 and TRBJ2-3; 8 bases map to TRBD2. The CDR3 runs 16 residues. V was clipped by 4 bases and J by 1 base; unmatched bases: 7. Per the germline V gene, CDR1 is LGHDT and CDR2 is YNNKEL (reference sequence). The CDR3 sequence is CASSPGAGGGTDTQYF. In DNA form, the CDR3 reads TGTGCCAGCAGCCCGGGGGCGGGAGGTGGCACAGATACGCAGTATTTT.

The gene calls are TRBV19 and TRBJ2-2; 7 bases are shared with TRBD2. The CDR3 contains 12 residues. CDR1 LNHDA and CDR2 SQIVND come from the germline V gene (reference sequence). V was pared by 7 bases and J by 7 bases, with 3 bases of the junction left unmatched. CDR3 protein: CASMSGVGELFF. CDR3 nucleotides: TGTGCCAGTATGAGCGGGGTCGGGGAGCTGTTTTTT.

The chain combines TRBV29-1 with TRBJ1-2; D perhaps matches TRBD1 (6 bases). V was pared by 2 bases and J by 3 bases, with 13 bases between. Germline CDR1 and CDR2: SQVTM and ANQGSEA. The CDR3 covers 14 residues. In DNA form, the CDR3 reads TGCAGCGTTGAAATGACAGGAAGCGACTATGGCTACACCTTC. It translates to CSVEMTGSDYGYTF. Filled out from reference TRBV29-1 and TRBJ1-2, the complete variable domain reads SAVISQKPSRDICQRGTSLTIQCQVDSQVTMMFWYRQQPGQSLTLIATANQGSEATYESGFVIDKFPISRPNLTFSTLTVSNMSPEDSSIYLCSVEMTGSDYGYTFGSGTRLTVV.

This clonotype was counted ten times or more. The genes are TRBV30 and TRBJ1-1; D is unresolved. In germline, CDR1 is GTSNPN, CDR2 SVGIG (reference sequence). The CDR3 is made up of 14 amino acids. V lost 7 bases to trimming and J lost 4 bases, with 19 bases between them. The CDR3 protein is CASDRGYSGTEAFF. Here the CDR3 DNA reads TGTGCCTCAGACCGAGGGTACAGCGGCACTGAAGCTTTCTTT.

This clonotype was found many times. The rearrangement joins TRBV30 to TRBJ2-3; D unresolved. The germline V gene encodes CDR1 GTSNPN and CDR2 SVGIG (reference sequence). V shed 1 base and J shed 0 bases, with 14 bases lying between them. The CDR3 has 16 amino acids. The CDR3, as DNA: TGTGCCTGGAGTGGCCATAGAGCTTCTAGCACAGATACGCAGTATTTT. This codes for CAWSGHRASSTDTQYF.

This clonotype occurred many times. The J gene is TRBJ2-7, the V gene TRBV2, with 10 bases that match TRBD2. The CDR3 covers 15 residues. V was pared by 2 bases and J by 1 base, with 2 bases of the junction left unmatched. In germline, CDR1 is SNHLY, CDR2 FYNNEI. The CDR3 here is CASSENSGRSYEQYF. In nucleotides, the CDR3 is TGTGCCAGCAGTGAAAATAGCGGGAGGTCCTACGAGCAGTACTTC.

This clonotype was picked up many times. CDR3 DNA sequence: TGTGCCAGCTTTCCGGGACAGGATTCCTACGAGCAGTACTTC. Its protein product is CASFPGQDSYEQYF. This rearrangement joins TRBV6-1 to TRBJ2-7, with 8 bases matching TRBD1. The germline CDR1 and CDR2 sequences are MNHNS and SASEGT. The length of the CDR3 is 14 residues. The V and J ends lost 8 bases and 1 base, in that order; junction bases with no gene match: 7.

The CDR3 sequence: CSVERQGGEGYTF. The CDR3, as DNA: TGCAGCGTTGAACGACAGGGAGGAGAGGGCTACACCTTC. The V gene is TRBV29-1, the J gene TRBJ1-2; 7 bases are a match to TRBD1. The germline V gene has CDR1 SQVTM and CDR2 ANQGSEA. CDR3 size: 13 residues. V trimming: 2 bases; J trimming: 8 bases; junction bases outside the gene matches: 8.

This clonotype was counted many times. This rearrangement joins TRBV5-1 to TRBJ2-2; 15 positions match TRBD2. Germline CDR1 SGHRS, CDR2 YFSETQ. This CDR3 is built from 16 residues. Unmatched junction bases numbered 4, after V lost 5 bases and J lost 5 bases. This chain's CDR3 is CASSLGTSGRTGELFF. DNA of the CDR3: TGCGCCAGCAGTCTAGGGACTAGCGGGAGGACCGGGGAGCTGTTTTTT.

This rearrangement joins TRBV27 to TRBJ1-5; maybe TRBD1 (6 bases). This CDR3 has 15 amino acids. From germline, CDR1 is MNHEY and CDR2 SMNVEV (reference sequence). V lost 5 bases and J lost 0, with 11 bases in between. CDR3 region: CASSPYRDSNQPQHF. Written as DNA, the CDR3 is TGTGCCAGCAGTCCCTACAGGGATAGCAATCAGCCCCAGCATTTT.